This entry describes one TCR beta chain. The antigen is undetermined. The CDR3 runs to 18 residues. With 6 bases clipped from V and 7 bases from J, the junction kept 12 bases outside the gene matches. Per germline, CDR1 MNHEY and CDR2 SVGEGT. These data belong to a study of T cell repertoires in cytomegalovirus infection. Study-level information: The public TCR beta signatures pointed to both CMV infection and matching HLA type. General study points: HLA-C-restricted CMV-specific TCR beta clonotypes prevailed in the ex vivo response. Accumulated public TCR beta family frequency recognized individuals carrying CMV together with the relevant HLA.

In TCRdb, the reads were re-called with MiXCR into one record per CDR3 protein. The table lists 200,000 to 300,000 distinct CDR3 sequences, approximately 9.1% of them singletons. The sequence was collected from a human donor in good health (CMV status not recorded). Some clones in this sample may be carry-over from other donors' samples. Specimen: PBMCs. V is TRBV6-2 or TRBV6-3 and J is TRBJ2-1, with 16 bases fitting TRBD2. DNA for the CDR3: TGTGCCAGCAGCCCTATGGGACTAGCGGGAGGGCCGGGGAATGAGCAGTTCTTC. This sequence encodes CASSPMGLAGGPGNEQFF.